These T cell receptor beta chains were read from a single sample in a study of Ad26.COV2.S vaccination and SARS-CoV-2 variants. Clones were sequenced by immunoSEQ multiplex PCR, and TCRdb holds only the in-frame ones, with some missing. The sample consists of about 440,000 clones, around 85% of them appearing once. Sequenced material: peripheral blood, taken in a trial of Ad26.COV2.S vaccine versus placebo. Receptors were obtained from a person between 18 and 65 years old who received the Ad26.COV2.S COVID-19 vaccine or a placebo. Each CDR3 is given with its conserved first and last residue. Each record gives: D gene, V gene, clone size, J gene, CDR3 protein, CDR3 DNA. D genes are given only for firm matches. Where a row states a size, it is once, few, many or the class of an expanded clone; other rows omit it.

TRBD1,TRBV13,few,TRBJ1-5,CASSLTGGNQPQHF,TGTGCCAGCAGCCTGACAGGGGGCAATCAGCCCCAGCATTTT
TRBD2,TRBV10-1,NA,TRBJ2-1,CASSNRLAGKYNEQFF,TGCGCCAGCAGTAACCGACTAGCGGGAAAGTACAATGAGCAGTTCTTC
NA,TRBV10-1,NA,TRBJ2-7,CASKPVLHSREQYF,TGCGCCAGCAAACCCGTACTTCACAGCCGAGAGCAGTACTTC
NA,TRBV5-1,once,TRBJ2-2,CASSSQLNSGELFF,TGCGCCAGCAGCTCCCAACTAAATAGCGGGGAGCTGTTTTTT
TRBD1,TRBV29-1,NA,TRBJ2-7,CSVARGRYEQYF,TGCAGCGTTGCCAGGGGGCGTTACGAGCAGTACTTC
NA,TRBV6-1,NA,TRBJ1-6,CASSEASQGTSPLHF,TGTGCCAGCAGTGAAGCGAGCCAGGGGACTTCACCCCTCCACTTT
NA,TRBV5-6,NA,TRBJ1-1,CASSPRRTAYNTEAFF,TGTGCCAGCAGCCCCCGTCGGACAGCATACAACACTGAAGCTTTCTTT
NA,TRBV2,once,TRBJ1-2,CASSVTPGLWNGYTF,TGTGCCAGCAGTGTAACCCCGGGACTGTGGAATGGCTACACCTTC
TRBD1,TRBV7-2,NA,TRBJ1-1,CASSSGQAGAFF,TGTGCCAGCAGCTCCGGACAGGCTGGAGCTTTCTTT
NA,TRBV5-1,NA,TRBJ2-7,CASSLVPGSSYEQYF,TGCGCCAGCAGCTTGGTTCCCGGGAGCTCCTACGAGCAGTACTTC
NA,TRBV9,NA,TRBJ2-1,CASSVGGGFYNEQFF,TGTGCCAGCAGCGTAGGAGGGGGATTCTACAATGAGCAGTTCTTC
NA,TRBV12-3/TRBV12-4,few,TRBJ2-1,CASRAGNEQFF,TGTGCCAGCAGAGCGGGCAATGAGCAGTTCTTC
NA,TRBV14,NA,TRBJ1-1,CASSSGPMNTEAFF,TGTGCCAGCAGCTCGGGACCGATGAACACTGAAGCTTTCTTT
TRBD1,TRBV5-1,few,TRBJ2-7,CASMGQPPYEQYF,TGCGCCAGCATGGGACAGCCTCCTTACGAGCAGTACTTC
NA,TRBV5-1,NA,TRBJ1-1,CASRFSSQMNTEAFF,TGCGCCAGCAGATTTTCCAGCCAGATGAACACTGAAGCTTTCTTT
NA,TRBV27,few,TRBJ2-1,CASSLGREPSWNEQFF,TGTGCCAGCAGTTTAGGCCGGGAGCCAAGTTGGAATGAGCAGTTCTTC
TRBD2,TRBV7-3,NA,TRBJ2-1,CASSLDGLAGEQFF,TGTGCCAGCAGCTTAGATGGACTAGCAGGGGAGCAGTTCTTC
NA,TRBV7-9,NA,TRBJ2-6,CASSLVIRNSGANVLTF,TGTGCCAGCAGCTTAGTAATAAGGAACTCTGGGGCCAACGTCCTGACTTTC
NA,TRBV19,NA,TRBJ2-2,CASSITGELFF,TGTGCCAGTAGTATAACCGGGGAGCTGTTTTTT
TRBD1,TRBV19,NA,TRBJ1-2,CASSWKTGTNYGYTF,TGTGCCAGTAGTTGGAAGACAGGGACCAACTATGGCTACACCTTC
TRBD1,TRBV28,NA,TRBJ2-2,CASRHDRGQARELFF,TGTGCCAGCAGACACGACAGGGGGCAAGCTCGGGAGCTGTTTTTT
NA,TRBV5-1,NA,TRBJ1-1,CASSLELGEAFF,TGCGCCAGCAGCTTGGAGTTGGGCGAAGCTTTCTTT
NA,TRBV19,NA,TRBJ2-3,CASSPQGMDTQYF,TGTGCCAGTAGTCCTCAGGGAATGGATACGCAGTATTTT
TRBD1,TRBV27,NA,TRBJ1-2,CASSTGGRGYGYTF,TGTGCCAGCAGTACAGGGGGCAGAGGATATGGCTACACCTTC
TRBD1,TRBV6-5,NA,TRBJ2-7,CASSRGDRVYEQYF,TGTGCCAGCAGTCGGGGGGACAGGGTGTACGAGCAGTACTTC
TRBD1,TRBV27,once,TRBJ2-1,CASKPGQGYNEQFF,TGTGCCAGCAAACCGGGACAGGGCTACAATGAGCAGTTCTTC
TRBD1,TRBV7-9,NA,TRBJ2-7,CASSLGDSTYEQYF,TGTGCCAGCAGCTTAGGGGACAGTACTTACGAGCAGTACTTC
TRBD1,TRBV5-1,once,TRBJ1-2,CASSWKGQADYGYTF,TGCGCCAGCAGCTGGAAGGGACAGGCCGACTATGGCTACACCTTC
NA,TRBV11-2,NA,TRBJ1-1,CASSLERAAGGAFF,TGTGCCAGCAGCTTAGAACGGGCGGCTGGGGGAGCTTTCTTT
NA,TRBV19,NA,TRBJ1-2,CASSIRQSNYGYTF,TGTGCCAGTAGTATTAGGCAGAGTAACTATGGCTACACCTTC
NA,TRBV5-6,NA,TRBJ1-4,CASSLRQGRATNEKLFF,TGTGCCAGCAGCTTGAGGCAGGGGAGGGCAACTAATGAAAAACTGTTTTTT
NA,TRBV11-1,NA,TRBJ2-1,CASSFAASSYNEQFF,TGTGCCAGCAGCTTCGCGGCGAGCTCCTACAATGAGCAGTTCTTC
TRBD1,TRBV28,NA,TRBJ1-4,CASSRTGSDEKLFF,TGTGCCAGCAGCCGGACAGGGTCGGATGAAAAACTGTTTTTT
NA,TRBV9,many,TRBJ2-1,CASSRTEIRSYNEQFF,TGTGCCAGCAGCCGAACCGAGATACGCTCCTACAATGAGCAGTTCTTC
NA,TRBV7-9,few,TRBJ2-2,CASSVSAGELFF,TGTGCCAGCAGCGTTAGCGCCGGGGAGCTGTTTTTT
NA,TRBV11-2,NA,TRBJ2-2,CASSLVGGGANTGELFF,TGTGCCAGCAGCTTAGTCGGAGGGGGCGCGAACACCGGGGAGCTGTTTTTT
TRBD1,TRBV9,NA,TRBJ2-7,CASSSADRGEQYF,TGTGCCAGCAGCTCTGCCGACAGGGGCGAGCAGTACTTC
NA,TRBV30,NA,TRBJ2-7,CAWEPRGTYEQYF,TGTGCCTGGGAACCCAGGGGAACCTACGAGCAGTACTTC
TRBD1,TRBV9,NA,TRBJ2-1,CASSGQGGGNNEQFF,TGTGCCAGCAGCGGACAGGGTGGGGGAAACAATGAGCAGTTCTTC
TRBD1,TRBV7-8,NA,TRBJ1-4,CASSLNPGQGNEKLFF,TGTGCCAGCAGCTTGAACCCGGGACAGGGTAATGAAAAACTGTTTTTT
NA,TRBV5-6,NA,TRBJ2-1,CASSRPQGLWGDEQFF,TGTGCCAGCAGCCGCCCACAGGGGTTGTGGGGGGATGAGCAGTTCTTC
NA,TRBV10-3,NA,TRBJ2-3,CAISDPGPQYF,TGTGCCATCAGTGATCCGGGGCCCCAGTATTTT
NA,TRBV7-9,NA,TRBJ2-1,CASSSTRGSQVYEQFF,TGTGCCAGCAGCTCGACCCGGGGATCACAGGTCTATGAGCAGTTCTTC
TRBD2,TRBV5-4,NA,TRBJ2-5,CASSSGTIETQYF,TGTGCCAGCAGCTCCGGGACTATTGAGACCCAGTACTTC
TRBD1,TRBV6-4,once,TRBJ1-2,CASSDTGQVGLGGYTF,TGTGCCAGCAGTGACACGGGACAGGTGGGCCTGGGTGGCTACACCTTC
NA,TRBV27,NA,TRBJ1-5,CASSGQRGEEQHF,TGTGCCAGCAGTGGACAGCGGGGAGAAGAACAGCATTTT